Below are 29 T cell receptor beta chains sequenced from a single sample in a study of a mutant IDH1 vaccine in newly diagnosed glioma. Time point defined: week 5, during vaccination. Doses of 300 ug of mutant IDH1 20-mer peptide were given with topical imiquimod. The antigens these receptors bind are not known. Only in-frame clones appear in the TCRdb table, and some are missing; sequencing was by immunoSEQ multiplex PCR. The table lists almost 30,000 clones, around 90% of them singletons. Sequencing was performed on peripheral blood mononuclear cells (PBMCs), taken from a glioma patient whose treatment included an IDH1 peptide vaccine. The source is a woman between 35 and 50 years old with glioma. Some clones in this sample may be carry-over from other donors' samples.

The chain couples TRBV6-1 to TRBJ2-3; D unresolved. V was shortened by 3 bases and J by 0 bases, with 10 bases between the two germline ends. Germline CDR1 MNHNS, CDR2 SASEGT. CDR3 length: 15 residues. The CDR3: CASSESVPSTDTQYF. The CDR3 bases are TGTGCCAGCAGTGAGAGCGTACCTAGCACAGATACGCAGTATTTT.

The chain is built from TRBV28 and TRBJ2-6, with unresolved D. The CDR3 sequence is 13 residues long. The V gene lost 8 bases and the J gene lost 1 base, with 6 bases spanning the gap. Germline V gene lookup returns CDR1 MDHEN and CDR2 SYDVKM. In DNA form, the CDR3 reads TGTGCCAGCCTCCCATCTGGGGCCAACGTCCTGACTTTC. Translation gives CASLPSGANVLTF.

The CDR3 DNA sequence: TGTGCCAGCAGCTCCGAGCGGGGGGGCTGGGAGACCCAGTACTTC. This translates into CASSSERGGWETQYF. V is TRBV6-5 and J is TRBJ2-5, with 10 positions matching TRBD2. Germline V CDR1 and CDR2: MNHEY, SVGAGI. V dropped 6 bases and J dropped 5; count of bases not matched to a gene: 9. This CDR3 comprises 15 residues.

The CDR3 nucleotides are TGTGCCAGCAGTTTTCCCCGACAGGCCGGGGATACGCAGTATTTT. This translates into CASSFPRQAGDTQYF. The chain uses TRBV28 and TRBJ2-3; tentative D call: TRBD1 (6 bases). CDR3 length equals 15 residues. Per the germline V gene, CDR1 is MDHEN and CDR2 is SYDVKM. Trimming removed 3 bases at V and 6 bases at J, with 16 bases between.

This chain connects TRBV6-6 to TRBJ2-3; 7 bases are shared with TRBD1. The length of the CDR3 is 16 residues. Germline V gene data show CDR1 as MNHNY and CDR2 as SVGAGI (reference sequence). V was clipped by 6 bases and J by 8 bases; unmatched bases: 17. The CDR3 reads CASSDRERLKGVTQYF. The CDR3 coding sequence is TGTGCCAGCAGCGACAGGGAGAGGCTAAAAGGTGTTACGCAGTATTTT.

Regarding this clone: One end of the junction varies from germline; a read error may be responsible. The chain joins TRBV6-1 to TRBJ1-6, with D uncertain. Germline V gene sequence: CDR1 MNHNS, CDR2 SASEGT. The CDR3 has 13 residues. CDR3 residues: CASIEPYNSPLHF. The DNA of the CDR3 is TGTGCCAGCATTGAACCTTATAATTCACCCCTCCACTTT.

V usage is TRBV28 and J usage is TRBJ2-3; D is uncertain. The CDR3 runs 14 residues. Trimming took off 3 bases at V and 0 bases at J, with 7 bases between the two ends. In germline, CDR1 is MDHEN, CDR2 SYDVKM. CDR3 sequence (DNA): TGTGCCAGCAGTTTTAAAGCTAGCACAGATACGCAGTATTTT. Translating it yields CASSFKASTDTQYF.

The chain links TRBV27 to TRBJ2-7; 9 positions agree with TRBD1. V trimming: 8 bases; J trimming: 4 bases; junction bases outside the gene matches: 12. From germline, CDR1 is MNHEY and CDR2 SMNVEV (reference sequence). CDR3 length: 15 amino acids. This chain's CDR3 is CASHARKQGAYEQYF. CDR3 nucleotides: TGTGCCAGCCATGCACGTAAACAGGGGGCTTACGAGCAGTACTTC.

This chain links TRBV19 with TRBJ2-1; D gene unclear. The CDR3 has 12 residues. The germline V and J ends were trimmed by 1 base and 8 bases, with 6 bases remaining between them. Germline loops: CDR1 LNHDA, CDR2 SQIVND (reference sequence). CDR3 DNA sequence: TGTGCCAGTAGTATAGCGGGTGATGAGCAGTTCTTC. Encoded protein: CASSIAGDEQFF.

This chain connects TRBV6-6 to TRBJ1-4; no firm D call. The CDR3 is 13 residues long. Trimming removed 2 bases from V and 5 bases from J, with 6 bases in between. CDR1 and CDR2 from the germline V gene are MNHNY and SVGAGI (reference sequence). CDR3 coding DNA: TGTGCCAGCAGTTACGCCCAGAATGAAAAACTGTTTTTT. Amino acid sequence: CASSYAQNEKLFF.

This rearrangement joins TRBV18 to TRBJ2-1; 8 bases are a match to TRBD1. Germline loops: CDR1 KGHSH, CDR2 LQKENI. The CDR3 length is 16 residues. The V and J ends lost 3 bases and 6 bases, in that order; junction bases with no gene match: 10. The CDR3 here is CASSPLTGQDRNEQFF. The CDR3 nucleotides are TGTGCCAGCTCACCCCTTACGGGACAGGACCGCAATGAGCAGTTCTTC.

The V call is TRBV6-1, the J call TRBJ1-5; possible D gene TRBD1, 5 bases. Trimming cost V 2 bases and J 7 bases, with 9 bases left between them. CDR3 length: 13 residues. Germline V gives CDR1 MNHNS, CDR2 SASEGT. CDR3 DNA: TGTGCCAGCAGTGAACGGGGGTCCCAGCCCCAGCATTTT. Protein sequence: CASSERGSQPQHF.

The CDR3 region has the DNA TGTGCCAGCAGCTCGGACAGCTCCTACGAGCAGTACTTC. Its translation is CASSSDSSYEQYF. The chain couples TRBV5-6 to TRBJ2-7; TRBD1 might be the D (6 bases). The germline V and J ends were trimmed by 3 bases and 0 bases, with 7 bases remaining between them. This CDR3 has 13 residues. The germline gives CDR1 SGHDT, CDR2 YYEEEE.

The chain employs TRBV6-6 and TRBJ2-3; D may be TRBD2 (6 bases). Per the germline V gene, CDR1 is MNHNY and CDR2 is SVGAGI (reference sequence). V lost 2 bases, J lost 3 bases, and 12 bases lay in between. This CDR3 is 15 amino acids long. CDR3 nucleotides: TGTGCCAGCAGTTACGTTGGGGGGTCAACAGATACGCAGTATTTT. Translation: CASSYVGGSTDTQYF.

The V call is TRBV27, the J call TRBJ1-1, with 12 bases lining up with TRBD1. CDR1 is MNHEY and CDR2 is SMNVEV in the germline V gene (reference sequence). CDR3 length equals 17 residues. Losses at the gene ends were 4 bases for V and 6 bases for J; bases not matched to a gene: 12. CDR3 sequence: CASSWMGQGARGAEAFF. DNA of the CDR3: TGTGCCAGCAGTTGGATGGGACAGGGGGCTAGGGGGGCTGAAGCTTTCTTT.

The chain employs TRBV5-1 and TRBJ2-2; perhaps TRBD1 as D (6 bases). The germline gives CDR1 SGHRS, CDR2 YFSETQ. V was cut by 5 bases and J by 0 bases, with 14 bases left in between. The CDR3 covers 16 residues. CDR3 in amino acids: CASSLQTGANTGELFF. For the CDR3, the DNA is TGCGCCAGCAGTTTGCAGACAGGCGCGAACACCGGGGAGCTGTTTTTT.

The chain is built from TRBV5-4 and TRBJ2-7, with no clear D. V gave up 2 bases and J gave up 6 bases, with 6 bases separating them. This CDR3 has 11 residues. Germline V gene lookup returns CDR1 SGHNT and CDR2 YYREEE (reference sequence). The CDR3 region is CASSLTGEQYF. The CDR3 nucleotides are TGTGCCAGCAGCTTAACGGGCGAGCAGTACTTC.

CDR3 sequence: CASSLRTSTDTQYF. The CDR3, as DNA: TGTGCCAGCAGCCTTCGGACGAGCACAGATACGCAGTATTTT. V is TRBV11-2 and J is TRBJ2-3; no definite D call. Germline assignment: CDR1 SGHAT and CDR2 FQNNGV. This CDR3 region has 14 residues. V lost 5 bases and J 0 bases, leaving 9 bases between the germline ends.

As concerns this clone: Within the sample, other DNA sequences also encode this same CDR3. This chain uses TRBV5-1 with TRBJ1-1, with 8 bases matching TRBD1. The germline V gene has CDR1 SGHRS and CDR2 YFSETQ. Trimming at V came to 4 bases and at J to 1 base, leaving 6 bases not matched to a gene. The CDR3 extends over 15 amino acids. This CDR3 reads CASSPLTGENTEAFF. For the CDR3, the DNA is TGCGCCAGCAGCCCTCTGACAGGGGAGAACACTGAAGCTTTCTTT. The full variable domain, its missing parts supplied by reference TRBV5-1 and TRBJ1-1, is KAGVTQTPRYLIKTRGQQVTLSCSPISGHRSVSWYQQTPGQGLQFLFEYFSETQRNKGNFPGRFSGRQFSNSRSEMNVSTLELGDSALYLCASSPLTGENTEAFFGQGTRLTVV.

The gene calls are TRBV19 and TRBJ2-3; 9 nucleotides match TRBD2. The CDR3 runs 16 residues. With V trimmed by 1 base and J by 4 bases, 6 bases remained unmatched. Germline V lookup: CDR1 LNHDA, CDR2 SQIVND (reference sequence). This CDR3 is CASSIGGLAVPDTQYF. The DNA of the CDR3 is TGTGCCAGTAGTATAGGGGGACTAGCAGTCCCAGATACGCAGTATTTT.

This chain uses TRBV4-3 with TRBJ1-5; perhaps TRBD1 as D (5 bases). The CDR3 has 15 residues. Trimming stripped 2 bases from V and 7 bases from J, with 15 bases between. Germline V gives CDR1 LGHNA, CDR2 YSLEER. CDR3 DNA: TGCGCCAGCAGCCAAAGCCGTGCAGCAGGGCAGCCCCAGCATTTT. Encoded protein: CASSQSRAAGQPQHF.

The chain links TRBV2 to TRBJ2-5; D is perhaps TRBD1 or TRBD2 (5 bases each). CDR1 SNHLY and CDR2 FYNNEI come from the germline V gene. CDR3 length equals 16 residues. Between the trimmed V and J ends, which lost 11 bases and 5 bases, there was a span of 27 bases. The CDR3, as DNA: TGTGCCGGGGGTGGCAGGCGAGAAGTCATAGTGGAGACCCAGTACTTC. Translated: CAGGGRREVIVETQYF.

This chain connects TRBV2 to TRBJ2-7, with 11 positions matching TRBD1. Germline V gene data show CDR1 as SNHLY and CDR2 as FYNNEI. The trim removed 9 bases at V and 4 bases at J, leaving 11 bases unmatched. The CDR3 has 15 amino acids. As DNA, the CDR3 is TGTGCCAGTTGTAACCGGGACAGGGGGTCGTACGAGCAGTACTTC. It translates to CASCNRDRGSYEQYF. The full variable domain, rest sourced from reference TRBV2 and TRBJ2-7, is EPEVTQTPSHQVTQMGQEVILRCVPISNHLYFYWYRQILGQKVEFLVSFYNNEISEKSEIFDDQFSVERPDGSNFTLKIRSTKLEDSAMYFCASCNRDRGSYEQYFGPGTRLTVT.

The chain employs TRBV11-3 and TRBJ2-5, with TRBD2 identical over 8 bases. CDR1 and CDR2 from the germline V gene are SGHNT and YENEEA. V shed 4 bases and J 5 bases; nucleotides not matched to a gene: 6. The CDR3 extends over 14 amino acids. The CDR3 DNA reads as TGTGCCAGCAGCTCACCGGGGGGGGCCGAGACCCAGTACTTC. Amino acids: CASSSPGGAETQYF.

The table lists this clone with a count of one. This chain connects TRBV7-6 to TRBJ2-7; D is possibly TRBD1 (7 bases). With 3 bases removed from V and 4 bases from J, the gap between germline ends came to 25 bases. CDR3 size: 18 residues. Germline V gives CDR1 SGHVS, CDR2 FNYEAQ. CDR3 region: CASSLLPAVRGAVYEQYF. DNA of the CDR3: TGTGCCAGCAGCTTGCTGCCGGCTGTCAGGGGGGCCGTGTACGAGCAGTACTTC. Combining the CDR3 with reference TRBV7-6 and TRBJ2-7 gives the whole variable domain GAGVSQSPRYKVTKRGQDVALRCDPISGHVSLYWYRQALGQGPEFLTYFNYEAQQDKSGLPNDRFSAERPEGSISTLTIQRTEQRDSAMYRCASSLLPAVRGAVYEQYFGPGTRLTVT.

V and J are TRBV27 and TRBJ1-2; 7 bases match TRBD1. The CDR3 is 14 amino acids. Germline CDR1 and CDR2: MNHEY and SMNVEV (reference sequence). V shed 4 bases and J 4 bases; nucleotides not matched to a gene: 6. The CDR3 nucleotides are TGTGCCAGCAGTTCCGGGGACAGACTCTATGGCTACACCTTC. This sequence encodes CASSSGDRLYGYTF.

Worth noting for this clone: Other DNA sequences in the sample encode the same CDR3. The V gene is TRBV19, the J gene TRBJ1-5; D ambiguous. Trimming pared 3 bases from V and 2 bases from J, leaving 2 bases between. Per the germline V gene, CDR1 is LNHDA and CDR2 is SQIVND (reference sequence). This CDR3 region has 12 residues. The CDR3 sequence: CASSIGNQPQHF. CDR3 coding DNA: TGTGCCAGTAGTATTGGCAATCAGCCCCAGCATTTT.

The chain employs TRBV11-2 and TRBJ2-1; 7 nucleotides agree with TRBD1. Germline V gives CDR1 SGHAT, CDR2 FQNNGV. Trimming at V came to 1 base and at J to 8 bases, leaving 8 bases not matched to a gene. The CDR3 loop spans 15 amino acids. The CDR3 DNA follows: TGTGCCAGCAGCTTAGGGGGGACAGCGTACCATGAGCAGTTCTTC. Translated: CASSLGGTAYHEQFF.

The CDR3: CASRRGNQPQHF. The CDR3 nucleotides read TGTGCCAGCAGACGTGGTAATCAGCCCCAGCATTTT. The genes are TRBV28 and TRBJ1-5; D not resolved. The V end was cut by 6 bases, the J end by 4 bases, with 7 bases between. The CDR3 covers 12 residues. CDR1 is MDHEN and CDR2 is SYDVKM in the germline V gene.